These 5 T cell receptor beta chains were sequenced from one sample in a study of metastatic and nonmetastatic thyroid tumors. With MiXCR, TCRdb called clones anew from the PCR reads. The table lists some 34,000 clones, around 20% of them singletons. Nobody among the patients had been given any treatment before thyroid surgery. The sequenced sample consisted of blood. These receptors were collected from a female donor with papillary thyroid cancer or a benign thyroid nodule (not recorded which). Some clones in this sample may be carry-over from other donors' samples.

The CDR3 loop is CASSLLAGTDTQYF. The CDR3 DNA follows: TGTGCCAGCAGCCTTCTCGCGGGAACAGATACGCAGTATTTT. The chain uses TRBV7-3 and TRBJ2-3, with D possibly matching TRBD2 (6 bases). Germline lookup yields CDR1 SGHTA and CDR2 FQGTGA. The ends were cut back, 5 bases at V and 3 bases at J, with 12 bases in the middle. This CDR3 comprises 14 residues.

This clone was counted only a few times. Here the CDR3 DNA reads TGTGCCAGCAGTTTCACCCCCGGCGGATACTATGGCTACACCTTC. Its translation is CASSFTPGGYYGYTF. V usage is TRBV28 and J usage is TRBJ1-2; D gene ambiguous. Germline CDR1 reads MDHEN; CDR2 reads SYDVKM. Trimming removed 3 bases at V and 3 bases at J, with 14 bases between. This CDR3 has 15 amino acids.

This clone has a count of ten or more. This chain uses TRBV5-1 with TRBJ2-1; TRBD2 matches at 7 bases. V was clipped by 2 bases and J by 7 bases; unmatched bases: 6. CDR3 length: 14 amino acids. Germline V gene sequence: CDR1 SGHRS, CDR2 YFSETQ. Here the CDR3 reads CASSFEGEGNEQFF. CDR3 nucleotide sequence: TGCGCCAGCAGCTTTGAAGGGGAGGGGAATGAGCAGTTCTTC.

This clone appeared many times. The J gene is TRBJ2-3, the V gene TRBV28; either TRBD1 or TRBD2 may fit D (6 bases each). The ends were cut back, 5 bases at V and 1 base at J, with 7 bases in the middle. Per germline, CDR1 MDHEN and CDR2 SYDVKM. This CDR3 is built from 13 residues. The DNA of the CDR3 is TGTGCCAGCAGTAGGGGGGGCACAGATACGCAGTATTTT. This encodes CASSRGGTDTQYF. Variable domain in full (rest from reference TRBV28 and TRBJ2-3): DVKVTQSSRYLVKRTGEKVFLECVQDMDHENMFWYRQDPGLGLRLIYFSYDVKMKEKGDIPEGYSVSREKKERFSLILESASTNQTSMYLCASSRGGTDTQYFGPGTRLTVL.

This rearrangement joins TRBV6-1 to TRBJ2-3; 7 bases line up with TRBD2. The CDR3 is made up of 14 amino acids. CDR1 is MNHNS, CDR2 SASEGT, per germline. V lost 7 bases and J lost 7; bases outside the gene matches: 11. The CDR3 loop reads CASISYGTTYTQYF. The CDR3 bases are TGTGCCAGCATCTCGTATGGGACTACATATACGCAGTATTTT.